The clone carrying this T cell receptor beta chain has a count of ten or more. The target antigen is unknown. Reasons for excluding patients were uncontrolled infection, other autoimmune disease, pregnancy or lactation. Blood from later-ophthalmopathy patients was taken at first hyperthyroidism diagnosis. RNA transcripts gave rise to amplified TCR beta CDR3 regions. HTBI primers were used for first-round RT-PCR of the TCR CDR3. TCRdb reprocessed the multiplex PCR reads with MiXCR, giving one entry per CDR3 protein. The profile shows under 300,000 distinct CDR3 sequences, roughly 15% of them singletons. The data stem from a study of T cells in Graves' hyperthyroidism and ophthalmopathy. Study as a whole: Peripheral blood was collected at initial diagnosis, before any treatment.

Points from the study as a whole: Blood samples included most of the expanded thyroid clonotypes exceeding 0.001.

The sequenced material came from blood. The sequence came from a young woman with Graves' hyperthyroidism that later progressed to Graves' ophthalmopathy.

In nucleotides, the CDR3 is TGTGCCACCAGTAGGAACAGGCAAGAGACCCAGTACTTC. Its translation is CATSRNRQETQYF. The rearrangement links TRBV24-1 to TRBJ2-5; tentative D call: TRBD1 (5 bases). The germline CDR1 and CDR2 sequences are KGHDR and SFDVKD. This CDR3 is 13 amino acids long. Trimming shortened V by 6 bases and J by 2 bases, and 9 bases separated the two germline ends.